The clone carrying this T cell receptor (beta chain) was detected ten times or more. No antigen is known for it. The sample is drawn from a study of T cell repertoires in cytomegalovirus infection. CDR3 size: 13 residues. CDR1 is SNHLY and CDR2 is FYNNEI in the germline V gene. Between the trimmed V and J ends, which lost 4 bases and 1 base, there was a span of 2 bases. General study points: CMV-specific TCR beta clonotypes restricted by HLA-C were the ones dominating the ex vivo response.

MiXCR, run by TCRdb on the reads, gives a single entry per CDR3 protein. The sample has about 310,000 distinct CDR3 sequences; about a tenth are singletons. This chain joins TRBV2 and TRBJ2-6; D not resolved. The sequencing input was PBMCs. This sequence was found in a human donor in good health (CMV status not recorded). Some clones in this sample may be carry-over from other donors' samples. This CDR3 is CASSGSGANVLTF. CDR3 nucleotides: TGTGCCAGCAGTGGTTCTGGGGCCAACGTCCTGACTTTC. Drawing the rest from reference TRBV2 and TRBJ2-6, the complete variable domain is EPEVTQTPSHQVTQMGQEVILRCVPISNHLYFYWYRQILGQKVEFLVSFYNNEISEKSEIFDDQFSVERPDGSNFTLKIRSTKLEDSAMYFCASSGSGANVLTFGAGSRLTVL.